This T cell receptor beta chain was identified during a study of OX40 agonist ivuxolimab in advanced cancers. TCRdb keeps only in-frame clones here, not all; method: immunoSEQ multiplex PCR. The sample has over 55,000 clones, roughly 90% seen once. Anyone with autoimmune disease history or systemic immunosuppression was excluded. The CDR3 covers 13 residues. Per germline, CDR1 LNHDA and CDR2 SQIVND (reference sequence). The junction had 7 bases not matched to a gene; V was cut back by 7 bases and J by 5 bases. The rearrangement uses TRBV19 and TRBJ2-7; TRBD1 aligns across 8 bases. This specimen was CD4+ or CD8+ T cells sorted from blood, taken in a trial of the OX40 agonist ivuxolimab. The sequence came from an adult with an advanced solid tumor such as melanoma, head and neck, liver or kidney cancer. The CDR3 sequence: CASNRQGSNEQYF. DNA for the CDR3: TGTGCCAGTAACCGACAGGGGTCCAACGAGCAGTACTTC. Filled out from reference TRBV19 and TRBJ2-7, the complete variable domain reads DGGITQSPKYLFRKEGQNVTLSCEQNLNHDAMYWYRQDPGQGLRLIYYSQIVNDFQKGDIAEGYSVSREKKESFPLTVTSAQKNPTAFYLCASNRQGSNEQYFGPGTRLTVT.